This TCR beta chain emerged from a study of cytomegalovirus exposure and HLA in healthy donors. Whole-study context: Out of around 360 genotyped donors, about 81% belonged to the Caucasian-associated ancestry cluster. Whole-study results and caveats: Reportedly, a later analysis found an Asian-associated ancestry cluster had fewer N-insertions than the roughly 700-donor mean. Both high specificity and high sensitivity reportedly marked the classifier's diagnosis of cytomegalovirus status. The study listed 150 to 200 cytomegalovirus-associated TCR beta chains.

The primer mix had 60 Vbeta and 13 Jbeta primers. The repertoire was sequenced with immunoSEQ multiplex PCR; TCRdb's copy has only in-frame clones and lacks some. The table records approximately 120,000 clones, approximately 84% of them present only once. Comment on this clone: Its antigen is unidentified.

Germline CDR1 is LNHDA and CDR2 is SQIVND (reference sequence). V shed 9 bases, J shed 0 bases, and the junction held 4 bases outside the gene matches. The CDR3 runs 14 residues. J is TRBJ1-5 and V is TRBV19; 8 bases line up with TRBD1. Sequencing was performed on PBMCs. The origin of this receptor is a man between 18 and 35 years old in good health and CMV-seropositive. CDR3 residues: CASGDRSSNQPQHF. The CDR3 DNA follows: TGTGCCAGCGGGGACAGGAGTAGCAATCAGCCCCAGCATTTT.